The 16 T cell receptor beta chains listed next were all sequenced from one sample in a study of shared clonotypes between healthy human individuals. Clones were sequenced by immunoSEQ multiplex PCR, and TCRdb holds only the in-frame ones, with some missing. This table has approximately 980,000 clones, around 80% appearing once. Source material: memory CD4+ T cells sorted from blood. Subset in this sample: CD45RA-negative fraction. The receptors were sampled from a man between 18 and 29 years old in good health.

The CDR3 region is CASSLGSASQTAKNIQYF. The CDR3, as DNA: TGTGCCAGCAGCTTGGGGTCCGCTAGCCAAACAGCCAAAAACATTCAGTACTTC. The chain links TRBV5-6 to TRBJ2-4; D is perhaps TRBD2 (5 bases). Trimming removed 0 bases at V and 0 bases at J, with 16 bases between. The CDR3 covers 18 residues. Germline V lookup: CDR1 SGHDT, CDR2 YYEEEE.

V usage is TRBV2 and J usage is TRBJ2-1; 7 positions agree with TRBD2. CDR3 length: 14 amino acids. Germline values: CDR1 SNHLY, CDR2 FYNNEI. The ends lost 10 bases at V and 1 base at J; junction bases unmatched: 7. The CDR3 DNA reads as TGTGCCACCCCGAGCGGGATTTCCTACAATGAGCAGTTCTTC. It translates to CATPSGISYNEQFF. The full variable domain, rest sourced from reference TRBV2 and TRBJ2-1, is EPEVTQTPSHQVTQMGQEVILRCVPISNHLYFYWYRQILGQKVEFLVSFYNNEISEKSEIFDDQFSVERPDGSNFTLKIRSTKLEDSAMYFCATPSGISYNEQFFGPGTRLTVL.

This clone turned up a few times. The rearrangement uses TRBV19 and TRBJ1-2; D gene uncertain. The germline CDR1 and CDR2 sequences are LNHDA and SQIVND (reference sequence). The V and J ends lost 5 bases and 2 bases respectively, with 3 bases between them. This CDR3 contains 11 residues. The DNA of the CDR3 is TGTGCCAGTAGTGTCAACTATGGCTACACCTTC. Translation: CASSVNYGYTF.

The chain uses TRBV19 and TRBJ2-7; 7 bases map to TRBD2. CDR1 and CDR2 from the germline V gene are LNHDA and SQIVND (reference sequence). The CDR3 contains 15 residues. Losses at the gene ends were 4 bases for V and 1 base for J; bases not matched to a gene: 7. CDR3 nucleotides: TGTGCCAGTAGTACTAGCGGCAAGGGGTCCTACGAGCAGTACTTC. This codes for CASSTSGKGSYEQYF. The entire variable domain, with the rest obtained from reference TRBV19 and TRBJ2-7, is as follows: DGGITQSPKYLFRKEGQNVTLSCEQNLNHDAMYWYRQDPGQGLRLIYYSQIVNDFQKGDIAEGYSVSREKKESFPLTVTSAQKNPTAFYLCASSTSGKGSYEQYFGPGTRLTVT.

The chain joins TRBV13 to TRBJ2-7; TRBD1 matches at 7 bases. The CDR3 covers 17 residues. Germline-derived CDR1 and CDR2 are PRHDT and FYEKMQ (reference sequence). Trimming at V came to 5 bases and at J to 0 bases, leaving 13 bases not matched to a gene. DNA for the CDR3: TGTGCCAGCAGCCCGCTGACACAGGGGCCGAACTCCTACGAGCAGTACTTC. Its translation is CASSPLTQGPNSYEQYF.

This chain links TRBV6-5 with TRBJ2-1; no clear D gene. V gave up 2 bases and J gave up 5 bases, with 7 bases separating them. The length of the CDR3 is 13 residues. Germline V CDR1 and CDR2: MNHEY, SVGAGI. CDR3 loop: CASSYRSDNEQFF. The CDR3 nucleotides are TGTGCCAGCAGTTACCGAAGCGACAATGAGCAGTTCTTC.

This clone appeared a single time. The CDR3 protein is CASTTDRSSYNEQFF. The CDR3 DNA sequence: TGCGCCAGCACCACAGACAGATCCTCCTACAATGAGCAGTTCTTC. The chain uses TRBV5-1 and TRBJ2-1; a possible D gene is TRBD1 (5 bases). Germline assignment: CDR1 SGHRS and CDR2 YFSETQ. V was clipped by 6 bases and J by 0 bases, with 13 bases between them. The CDR3 consists of 15 residues. Using reference TRBV5-1 and TRBJ2-1 for the parts outside the CDR3, the full variable domain is KAGVTQTPRYLIKTRGQQVTLSCSPISGHRSVSWYQQTPGQGLQFLFEYFSETQRNKGNFPGRFSGRQFSNSRSEMNVSTLELGDSALYLCASTTDRSSYNEQFFGPGTRLTVL.

This clone was recorded a few times. This sequence joins TRBV5-6 and TRBJ2-3; D is perhaps TRBD1 or TRBD2 (5 bases each). The CDR3 totals 14 residues. CDR1 SGHDT and CDR2 YYEEEE come from the germline V gene. The V end lost 9 bases, the J end lost 2 bases, and 16 bases lay between the germline ends. CDR3 loop: CATAPMGDTDTQYF. DNA of the CDR3: TGTGCCACAGCCCCTATGGGGGACACAGATACGCAGTATTTT. Looking up the rest from reference TRBV5-6 and TRBJ2-3 gives the full variable domain: DAGVTQSPTHLIKTRGQQVTLRCSPKSGHDTVSWYQQALGQGPQFIFQYYEEEERQRGNFPDRFSGHQFPNYSSELNVNALLLGDSALYLCATAPMGDTDTQYFGPGTRLTVL.

This clone has only a few counts. The rearrangement uses TRBV19 and TRBJ1-2; D not certain. CDR3 length: 11 residues. Germline V CDR1 and CDR2: LNHDA, SQIVND (reference sequence). With 4 bases removed from V and 7 bases from J, the gap between germline ends came to 7 bases. This CDR3 is CASSNARGYTF. CDR3 sequence (DNA): TGTGCCAGTAGTAATGCACGTGGCTACACCTTC. Drawing the rest from reference TRBV19 and TRBJ1-2, the complete variable domain is DGGITQSPKYLFRKEGQNVTLSCEQNLNHDAMYWYRQDPGQGLRLIYYSQIVNDFQKGDIAEGYSVSREKKESFPLTVTSAQKNPTAFYLCASSNARGYTFGSGTRLTVV.

The gene calls are TRBV7-3 and TRBJ2-3, with TRBD2 matching 9 bases. In germline, CDR1 is SGHTA, CDR2 FQGTGA. The CDR3 has 16 amino acids. Trimming removed 3 bases from V and 5 bases from J; junction bases left unmatched: 9. CDR3 in DNA: TGTGCCAGCAGCTTCCAGGGTAGCGGGGGTAAAGATACGCAGTATTTT. As protein: CASSFQGSGGKDTQYF.

The DNA of the CDR3 is TGTGCCAGCAGCCAAGGGACTAGCGGGGGCCAAGAGACCCAGTACTTC. As protein: CASSQGTSGGQETQYF. V and J are TRBV5-4 and TRBJ2-5; 14 nucleotides line up with TRBD2. V was clipped by 4 bases and J by 1 base; unmatched bases: 3. Germline V CDR1 and CDR2: SGHNT, YYREEE (reference sequence). The CDR3 consists of 16 residues. The variable domain in full, completed from reference TRBV5-4 and TRBJ2-5, reads ETGVTQSPTHLIKTRGQQVTLRCSSQSGHNTVSWYQQALGQGPQFIFQYYREEENGRGNFPPRFSGLQFPNYSSELNVNALELDDSALYLCASSQGTSGGQETQYFGPGTRLLVL.

The gene calls are TRBV10-3 and TRBJ2-3; D gene uncertain. V was shortened by 6 bases and J by 2 bases, with 12 bases between the two germline ends. The CDR3 extends over 14 amino acids. Germline CDR1 reads ENHRY; CDR2 reads SYGVKD. CDR3 nucleotides: TGTGCCATCAGGGGCCCATCATACACAGATACGCAGTATTTT. This translates into CAIRGPSYTDTQYF.

The gene calls are TRBV5-4 and TRBJ1-2; possible D gene TRBD1, 5 bases. The CDR3 runs to 16 residues. Germline lookup yields CDR1 SGHNT and CDR2 YYREEE (reference sequence). V lost 5 bases, J lost 11 bases, and 28 bases lay in between. CDR3 sequence: CASRRGGTSPKEGYTF. The CDR3 DNA reads TGTGCCAGCAGACGCGGAGGGACTTCCCCTAAAGAGGGGTACACCTTC.

The chain uses TRBV13 and TRBJ2-7, with 9 bases lining up with TRBD1. Germline assignment: CDR1 PRHDT and CDR2 FYEKMQ (reference sequence). Trimming removed 3 bases from V and 5 bases from J; junction bases left unmatched: 5. The CDR3 is made up of 14 amino acids. Here the CDR3 reads CASSFDRGRNEQYF. Written as DNA, the CDR3 is TGTGCCAGCAGCTTCGACAGGGGGAGGAACGAGCAGTACTTC.

About this clone: This CDR3 is also generated by other DNA sequences in the sample. The rearrangement uses TRBV5-1 and TRBJ1-1, with 8 bases aligning to TRBD1. CDR1 and CDR2 from the germline V gene are SGHRS and YFSETQ. CDR3 length equals 14 residues. V shed 3 bases, J shed 4 bases, and the junction held 5 bases outside the gene matches. The CDR3 region is CASSSQGARTEAFF. Here the CDR3 DNA reads TGCGCCAGCAGCTCGCAGGGGGCTCGCACTGAAGCTTTCTTT.

V usage is TRBV7-2 and J usage is TRBJ2-1; 8 bases agree with TRBD2. The CDR3 totals 15 residues. The V gene end was trimmed by 1 base and the J gene end by 9 bases; junction bases not matched to a gene: 8. CDR1 and CDR2 from the germline V gene are SGHTA and FQGNSA. The CDR3 nucleotides are TGTGCCAGCAGCTTAGTGTCCCCAGCGGGGGTTGAGCAGTTCTTC. Translated, it gives CASSLVSPAGVEQFF. Filled out from reference TRBV7-2 and TRBJ2-1, the complete variable domain reads GAGVSQSPSNKVTEKGKDVELRCDPISGHTALYWYRQSLGQGLEFLIYFQGNSAPDKSGLPSDRFSAERTGGSVSTLTIQRTQQEDSAVYLCASSLVSPAGVEQFFGPGTRLTVL.